The source of this T cell receptor (beta chain) is a study of OX40 agonist ivuxolimab in advanced cancers. About this clone itself: The antigen is unknown.

Here immunoSEQ multiplex PCR was the method, and the copy in TCRdb shows in-frame clones only, minus some. The sample carries approximately 100,000 clones, about 87% recorded once. CDR1 is SEHNR, CDR2 FQNEAQ, per germline (reference sequence). With 6 bases removed from V and 4 bases from J, the gap between germline ends came to 15 bases. The CDR3 consists of 14 residues. Study-wide results and caveats: What antigens the expanded peripheral T cells recognized was never established. Some nonresponders also had low normalized T-cell clonal expansion.

The source material was CD4+ or CD8+ T cells sorted from blood, sampled in a trial of the OX40 agonist ivuxolimab. The chain links TRBV7-9 to TRBJ2-5, with a weak D call TRBD2 (6 bases). This clonotype was sampled from an adult with an advanced solid tumor such as melanoma, head and neck, liver or kidney cancer. CDR3: CASSFAGIRETQYF. CDR3 coding DNA: TGTGCCAGCAGTTTCGCGGGGATACGAGAGACCCAGTACTTC. The full variable domain, rest sourced from reference TRBV7-9 and TRBJ2-5, is DTGVSQNPRHKITKRGQNVTFRCDPISEHNRLYWYRQTLGQGPEFLTYFQNEAQLEKSRLLSDRFSAERPKGSFSTLEIQRTEQGDSAMYLCASSFAGIRETQYFGPGTRLLVL.